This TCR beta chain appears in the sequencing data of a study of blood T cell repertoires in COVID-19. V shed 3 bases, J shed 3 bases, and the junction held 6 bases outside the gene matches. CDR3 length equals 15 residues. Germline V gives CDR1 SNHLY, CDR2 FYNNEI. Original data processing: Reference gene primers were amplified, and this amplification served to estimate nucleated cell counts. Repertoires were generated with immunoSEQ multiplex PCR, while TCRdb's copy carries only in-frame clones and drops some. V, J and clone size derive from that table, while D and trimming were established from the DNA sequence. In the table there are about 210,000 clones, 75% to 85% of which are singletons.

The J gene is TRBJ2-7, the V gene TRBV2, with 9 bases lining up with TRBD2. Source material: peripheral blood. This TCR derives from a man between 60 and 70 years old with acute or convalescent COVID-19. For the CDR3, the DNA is TGTGCCAGCAGTGACCCCGGGACTAGCAGCTACGAGCAGTACTTC. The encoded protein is CASSDPGTSSYEQYF.